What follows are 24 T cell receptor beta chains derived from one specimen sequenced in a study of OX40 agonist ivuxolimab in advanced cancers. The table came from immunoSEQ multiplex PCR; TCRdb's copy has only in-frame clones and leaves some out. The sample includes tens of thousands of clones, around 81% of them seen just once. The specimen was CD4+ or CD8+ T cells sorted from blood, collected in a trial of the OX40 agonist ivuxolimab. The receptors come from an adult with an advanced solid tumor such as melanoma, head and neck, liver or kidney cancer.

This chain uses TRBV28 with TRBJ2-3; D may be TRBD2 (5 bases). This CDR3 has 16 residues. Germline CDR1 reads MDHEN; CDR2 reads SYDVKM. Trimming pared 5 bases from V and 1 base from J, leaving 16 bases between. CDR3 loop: CASSRGQSGGTDTQYF. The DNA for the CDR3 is TGTGCCAGCAGTCGAGGGCAATCTGGGGGCACAGATACGCAGTATTTT. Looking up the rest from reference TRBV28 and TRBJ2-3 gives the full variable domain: DVKVTQSSRYLVKRTGEKVFLECVQDMDHENMFWYRQDPGLGLRLIYFSYDVKMKEKGDIPEGYSVSREKKERFSLILESASTNQTSMYLCASSRGQSGGTDTQYFGPGTRLTVL.

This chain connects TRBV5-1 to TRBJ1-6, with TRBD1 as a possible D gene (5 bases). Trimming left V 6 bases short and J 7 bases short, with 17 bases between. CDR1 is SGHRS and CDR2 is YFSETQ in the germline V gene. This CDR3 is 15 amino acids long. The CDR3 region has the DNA TGCGCCAGCACCCCGTCCGCAGGGCGGAATTCACCCCTCCACTTT. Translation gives CASTPSAGRNSPLHF.

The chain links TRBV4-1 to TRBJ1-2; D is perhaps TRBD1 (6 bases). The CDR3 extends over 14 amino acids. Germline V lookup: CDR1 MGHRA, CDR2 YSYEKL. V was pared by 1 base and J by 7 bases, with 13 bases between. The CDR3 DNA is TGCGCCAGCAGCCAAGTTTCAGGGGCGGGTGGCTACACCTTC. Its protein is CASSQVSGAGGYTF.

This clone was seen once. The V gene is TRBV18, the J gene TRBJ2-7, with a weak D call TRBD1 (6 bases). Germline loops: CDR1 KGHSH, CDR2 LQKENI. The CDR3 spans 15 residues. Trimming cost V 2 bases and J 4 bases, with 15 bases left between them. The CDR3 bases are TGTGCCAGCTCACCAGGTGGACAGTACGGGTACGAGCAGTACGTC. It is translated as CASSPGGQYGYEQYV.

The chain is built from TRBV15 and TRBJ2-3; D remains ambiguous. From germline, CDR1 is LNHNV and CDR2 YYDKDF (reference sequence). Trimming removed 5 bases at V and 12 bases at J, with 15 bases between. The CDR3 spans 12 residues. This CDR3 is CATSGPGEIQYF. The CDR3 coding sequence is TGTGCCACCAGCGGCCCAGGAGAGATTCAGTATTTT.

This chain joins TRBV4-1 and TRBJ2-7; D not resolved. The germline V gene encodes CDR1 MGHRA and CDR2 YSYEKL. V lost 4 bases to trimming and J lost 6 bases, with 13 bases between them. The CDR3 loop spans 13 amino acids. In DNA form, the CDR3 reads TGCGCCAGCAGCCCCTCGCTAGGGCGCGAGCAGTACGTC. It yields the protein CASSPSLGREQYV.

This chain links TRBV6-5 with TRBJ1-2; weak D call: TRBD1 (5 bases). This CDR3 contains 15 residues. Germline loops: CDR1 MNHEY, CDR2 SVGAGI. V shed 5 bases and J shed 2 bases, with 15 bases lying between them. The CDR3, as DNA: TGTGCCAGCAGTCCGGGTAGGGGAGGCAACTATGGCTACACCTTC. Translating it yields CASSPGRGGNYGYTF.

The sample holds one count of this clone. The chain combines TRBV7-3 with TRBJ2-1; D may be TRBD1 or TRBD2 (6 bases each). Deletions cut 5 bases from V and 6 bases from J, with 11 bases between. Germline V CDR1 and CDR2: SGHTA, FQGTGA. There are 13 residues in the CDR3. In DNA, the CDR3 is TGTGCCAGCAGCGTAGGGGGACTCAATGAGCAGTTCTTC. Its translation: CASSVGGLNEQFF.

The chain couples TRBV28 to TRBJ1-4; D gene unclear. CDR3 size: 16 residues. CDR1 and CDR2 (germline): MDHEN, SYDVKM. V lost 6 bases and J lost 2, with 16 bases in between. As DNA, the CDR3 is TGTGCCAGCAGCAGCCCCGGAGGGCGTACTAATGAAAAACTGTTTTTT. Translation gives CASSSPGGRTNEKLFF. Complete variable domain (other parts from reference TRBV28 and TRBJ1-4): DVKVTQSSRYLVKRTGEKVFLECVQDMDHENMFWYRQDPGLGLRLIYFSYDVKMKEKGDIPEGYSVSREKKERFSLILESASTNQTSMYLCASSSPGGRTNEKLFFGSGTQLSVL.

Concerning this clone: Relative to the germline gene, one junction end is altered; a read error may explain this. CDR3 sequence (DNA): TGCGCCAGCAGCCCGGGGTTGGGGGACCACTATGGCTACACCTTC. Translation gives CASSPGLGDHYGYTF. The chain uses TRBV5-4 and TRBJ1-2; D possibly corresponds to TRBD1 (5 bases). CDR1 is SGHNT and CDR2 is YYREEE in the germline V gene (reference sequence). The CDR3 is 15 residues long.

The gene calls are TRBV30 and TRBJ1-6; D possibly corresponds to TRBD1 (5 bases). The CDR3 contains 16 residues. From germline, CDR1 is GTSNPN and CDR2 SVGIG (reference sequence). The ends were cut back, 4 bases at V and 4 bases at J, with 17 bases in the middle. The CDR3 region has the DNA TGTGCCTGGATTAGGGGCAGGTGGGTTTATAATTCACCCCTCCACTTT. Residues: CAWIRGRWVYNSPLHF.

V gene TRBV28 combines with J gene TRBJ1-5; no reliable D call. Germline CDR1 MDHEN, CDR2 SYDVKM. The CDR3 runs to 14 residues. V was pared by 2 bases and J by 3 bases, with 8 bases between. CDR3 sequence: CASSLVRANQPQHF. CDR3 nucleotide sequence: TGTGCCAGCAGTTTAGTGAGGGCCAATCAGCCCCAGCATTTT.

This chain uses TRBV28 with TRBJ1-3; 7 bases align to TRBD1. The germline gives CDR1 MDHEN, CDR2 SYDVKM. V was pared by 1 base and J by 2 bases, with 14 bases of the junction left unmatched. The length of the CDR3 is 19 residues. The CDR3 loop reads CASSLYSGWRGQTGNTIYF. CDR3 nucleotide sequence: TGTGCCAGCAGTTTATACTCCGGTTGGAGGGGGCAGACTGGAAACACCATATATTTT.

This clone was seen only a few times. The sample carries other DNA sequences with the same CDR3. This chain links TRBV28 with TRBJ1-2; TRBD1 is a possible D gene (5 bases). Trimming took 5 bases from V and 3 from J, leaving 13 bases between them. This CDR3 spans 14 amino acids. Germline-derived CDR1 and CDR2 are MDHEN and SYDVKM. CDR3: CASSPGGGYYGYTF. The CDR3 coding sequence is TGTGCCAGCAGTCCTGGGGGAGGCTACTATGGCTACACCTTC.

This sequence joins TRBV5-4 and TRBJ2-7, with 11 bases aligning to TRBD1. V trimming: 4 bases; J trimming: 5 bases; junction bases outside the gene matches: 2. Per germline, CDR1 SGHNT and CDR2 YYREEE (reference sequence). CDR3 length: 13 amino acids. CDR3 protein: CASSGGQGDEQYV. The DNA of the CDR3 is TGTGCCAGCAGCGGGGGACAGGGGGACGAGCAGTACGTC.

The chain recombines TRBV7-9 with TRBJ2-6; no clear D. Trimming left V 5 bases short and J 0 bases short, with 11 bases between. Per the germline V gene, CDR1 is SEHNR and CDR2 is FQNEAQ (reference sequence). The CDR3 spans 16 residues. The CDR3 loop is CASSLRPGSGANVLTF. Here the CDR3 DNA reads TGTGCCAGCAGCCTCCGGCCCGGCTCTGGGGCCAACGTCCTGACTTTC.

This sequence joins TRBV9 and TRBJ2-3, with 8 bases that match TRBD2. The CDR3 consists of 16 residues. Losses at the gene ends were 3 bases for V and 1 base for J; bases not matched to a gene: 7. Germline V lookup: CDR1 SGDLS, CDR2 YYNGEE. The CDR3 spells CASSAPGGPGTDTQYF. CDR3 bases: TGTGCCAGCAGCGCCCCGGGGGGGCCGGGCACAGATACGCAGTATTTT.

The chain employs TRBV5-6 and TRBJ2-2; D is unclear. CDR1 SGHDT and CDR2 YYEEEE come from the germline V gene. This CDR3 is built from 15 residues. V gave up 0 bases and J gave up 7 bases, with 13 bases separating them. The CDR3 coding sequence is TGTGCCAGCAGCTTGGCGGGCCTGGGCGGCGGGGAGCTGTTTTTT. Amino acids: CASSLAGLGGGELFF.

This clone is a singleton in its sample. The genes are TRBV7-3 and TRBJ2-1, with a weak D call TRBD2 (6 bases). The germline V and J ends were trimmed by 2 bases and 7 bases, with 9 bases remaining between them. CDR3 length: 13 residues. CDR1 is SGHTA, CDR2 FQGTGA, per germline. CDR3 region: CASSLVTRNEQFF. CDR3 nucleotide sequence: TGTGCCAGCAGCTTAGTGACTAGAAATGAGCAGTTCTTC.

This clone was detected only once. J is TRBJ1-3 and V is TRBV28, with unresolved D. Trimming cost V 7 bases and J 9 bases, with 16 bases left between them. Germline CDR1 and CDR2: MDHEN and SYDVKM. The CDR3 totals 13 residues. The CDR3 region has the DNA TGTGCCAGCAACGAGGGAACCCCAACCACCATATATTTT. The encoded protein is CASNEGTPTTIYF.

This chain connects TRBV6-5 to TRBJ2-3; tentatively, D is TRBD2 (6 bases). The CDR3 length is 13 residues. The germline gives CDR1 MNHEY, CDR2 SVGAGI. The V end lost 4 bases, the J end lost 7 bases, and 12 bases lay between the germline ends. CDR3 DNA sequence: TGTGCCAGCAGTTCGGGGGTCAGGAATACGCAGTATTTT. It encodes CASSSGVRNTQYF.

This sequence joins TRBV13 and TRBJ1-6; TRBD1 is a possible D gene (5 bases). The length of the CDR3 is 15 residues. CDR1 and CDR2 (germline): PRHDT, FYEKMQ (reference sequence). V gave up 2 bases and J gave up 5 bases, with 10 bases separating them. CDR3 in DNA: TGTGCCAGCAGCTTATCCGGGACGAATAATTCACCCCTCCACTTT. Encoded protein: CASSLSGTNNSPLHF.

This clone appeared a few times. The CDR3 DNA follows: TGCGCCAGCAGCTTGGGGCATAGCACAGATACGCAGTATTTT. Its protein product is CASSLGHSTDTQYF. The genes are TRBV5-1 and TRBJ2-3; D is uncertain. Germline V gene data show CDR1 as SGHRS and CDR2 as YFSETQ. Trimming stripped 0 bases from V and 0 bases from J, with 5 bases between. This CDR3 comprises 14 residues.

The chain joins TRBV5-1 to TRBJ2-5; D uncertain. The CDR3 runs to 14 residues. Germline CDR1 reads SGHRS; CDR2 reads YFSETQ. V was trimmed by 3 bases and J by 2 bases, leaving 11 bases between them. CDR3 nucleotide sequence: TGCGCCAGCAGCTCTGAGCCATTTCAAGAGACCCAGTACTTC. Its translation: CASSSEPFQETQYF.